Below, 11 T cell receptor beta chains from the same sample are listed, as sequenced in a study of radiotherapy plus CTLA-4 blockade in lung cancer. Sequencing was performed with immunoSEQ multiplex PCR; in TCRdb, only in-frame clones are kept and a portion is missing. The table shows 75,000 to 100,000 clones, with about four fifths occurring only once. The sequencing used peripheral blood, collected from a patient treated with radiotherapy plus ipilimumab. Source of these receptors: a human donor with non-small cell lung cancer who had a partial response to radiotherapy plus ipilimumab. Some clones in this sample may be carry-over from other donors' samples.

The chain uses TRBV7-3 and TRBJ2-1, with a tentative D call TRBD2 (6 bases). Trimming removed 5 bases at V and 1 base at J, with 12 bases between. There are 15 residues in the CDR3. In germline, CDR1 is SGHTA, CDR2 FQGTGA. In DNA form, the CDR3 reads TGTGCCAGCAGCGCCCTTGGGGGGTCCTACAATGAGCAGTTCTTC. Translating gives CASSALGGSYNEQFF.

This rearrangement joins TRBV6-1 to TRBJ1-5; the match to TRBD1 covers 10 bases. The CDR3 loop spans 14 amino acids. Germline V gives CDR1 MNHNS, CDR2 SASEGT. V was pared by 6 bases and J by 6 bases, with 5 bases of the junction left unmatched. Here the CDR3 DNA reads TGTGCCAGCAGGTCCGGGACAGGGGTTCAGCCCCAGCATTTT. Its translation is CASRSGTGVQPQHF.

V gene TRBV9 combines with J gene TRBJ1-3; TRBD1 matches at 7 bases. V lost 1 base to trimming and J lost 0 bases; unmatched junction nucleotides: 4. The CDR3 loop spans 16 amino acids. Germline loops: CDR1 SGDLS, CDR2 YYNGEE. CDR3 sequence: CASSVQGVVSGNTIYF. The CDR3 DNA sequence: TGTGCCAGCAGCGTACAGGGGGTCGTCTCTGGAAACACCATATATTTT.

The CDR3: CASSIDGGAYNEQFF. CDR3 DNA sequence: TGTGCCAGTAGTATAGACGGGGGGGCCTACAATGAGCAGTTCTTC. The chain joins TRBV19 to TRBJ2-1; 8 bases fit TRBD2. This CDR3 is built from 15 residues. Per the germline V gene, CDR1 is LNHDA and CDR2 is SQIVND (reference sequence). Trimming cost V 0 bases and J 2 bases; bases outside gene matches: 0.

This clone was observed a single time. V gene TRBV9 combines with J gene TRBJ2-5; 8 bases are a match to TRBD1. There are 14 residues in the CDR3. Germline-derived CDR1 and CDR2 are SGDLS and YYNGEE. Germline trimming cut 0 bases from V and 6 bases from J; bases unmatched to any gene: 4. This chain's CDR3 is CASSVARQGQTQYF. CDR3 nucleotides: TGTGCCAGCAGCGTAGCCAGACAGGGGCAGACCCAGTACTTC.

Only a few counts were recorded for this clone. The chain joins TRBV9 to TRBJ2-7; D unclear. This CDR3 has 14 residues. Trimming removed 2 bases from V and 2 bases from J, with 11 bases in between. Germline V gene lookup returns CDR1 SGDLS and CDR2 YYNGEE. The CDR3 loop reads CASSVSPNPYEQYF. The CDR3 nucleotides are TGTGCCAGCAGCGTTAGCCCAAACCCCTACGAGCAGTACTTC.

J is TRBJ2-5 and V is TRBV10-1; TRBD2 matches 10 bases. Germline values: CDR1 WNHNN, CDR2 SYGVQD (reference sequence). The length of the CDR3 is 15 residues. V lost 4 bases, J lost 1 base, and 3 bases stayed unmatched. CDR3 nucleotides: TGCGCCAGCAGTGCGGCTAGCGGGAGCCAAGAGACCCAGTACTTC. Protein product: CASSAASGSQETQYF.

The V gene is TRBV5-1, the J gene TRBJ2-3; 10 bases agree with TRBD2. Germline V gene sequence: CDR1 SGHRS, CDR2 YFSETQ. Germline trimming cut 4 bases from V and 4 bases from J; bases unmatched to any gene: 9. This CDR3 region has 16 residues. The CDR3 sequence is CASSPFGLADADTQYF. Written as DNA, the CDR3 is TGCGCCAGCAGCCCGTTCGGACTAGCGGACGCAGATACGCAGTATTTT.

The chain uses TRBV5-1 and TRBJ2-3; 11 nucleotides line up with TRBD1. This CDR3 spans 15 amino acids. With 2 bases clipped from V and 6 bases from J, the junction kept 5 bases outside the gene matches. The germline gives CDR1 SGHRS, CDR2 YFSETQ. In DNA, the CDR3 is TGCGCCAGCAGCTTCAGGACAGGGGGCTCGGATACGCAGTATTTT. This sequence encodes CASSFRTGGSDTQYF.

The V and J genes are TRBV6-5 and TRBJ1-4; 7 bases are shared with TRBD1. Looked up from germline, CDR1 is MNHEY and CDR2 is SVGAGI. The CDR3 runs to 13 residues. V gave up 9 bases and J gave up 2 bases; unmatched junction bases: 3. The CDR3 coding sequence is TGTGCCAGAAAGGGACAGACTAATGAAAAACTGTTTTTT. Translation: CARKGQTNEKLFF.

This chain joins TRBV5-1 and TRBJ2-2; 8 bases agree with TRBD2. The ends lost 0 bases at V and 7 bases at J; junction bases unmatched: 8. This CDR3 comprises 16 residues. CDR1 SGHRS and CDR2 YFSETQ come from the germline V gene. The CDR3 DNA sequence: TGCGCCAGCAGCTTGGACCCAGCGGGGGATCTCGGGGAGCTGTTTTTT. Amino acids: CASSLDPAGDLGELFF.